A few counts support the clone carrying this T cell receptor beta chain. In germline, CDR1 is SGHRS, CDR2 YFSETQ. The CDR3 has 17 residues. V trimming: 3 bases; J trimming: 1 base; junction bases outside the gene matches: 11. This record belongs to a study of blood T cell repertoires in COVID-19. Study context: Samples of COVID-19 (acute and convalescent) were obtained from the United States, Italy and Spain. T cells, B-cell-depleted T cells, or PBMCs provided the cDNA or gDNA that served as material.

How the authors handled the data: It was from reference gene primer amplification that nucleated cell counts were estimated. Repertoires were generated with immunoSEQ multiplex PCR, while TCRdb's copy carries only in-frame clones and drops some. V and J calls and clone size are given by that table; D and trimming were obtained from the DNA. The sample has roughly 130,000 clones; over 60% are singletons. The specimen was peripheral blood. The TCR originated in a man older than 75 with acute or convalescent COVID-19. The chain has TRBV5-1 and TRBJ2-5; 8 bases align to TRBD2. This CDR3 reads CASSSGVVAGSQETQYF. The CDR3 DNA is TGCGCCAGCAGCTCTGGCGTGGTAGCGGGGTCCCAAGAGACCCAGTACTTC.